This T cell receptor (beta chain) originates from a study of identical twins. One entry per CDR3 protein results from TCRdb running MiXCR on the 5' RACE reads. The sample includes 640,000 or so distinct CDR3 sequences, around 6.1% of them seen just once. Details on this clonotype: Its antigen is undetermined.

V lost 2 bases and J 4 bases, leaving 15 bases between the germline ends. Germline-derived CDR1 and CDR2 are MDHEN and SYDVKM. The CDR3 has 16 residues. Whole-study findings and limits: Excess sharing between twins was weaker in beta out-of-frame sequences.

The sample was naive T cells sorted from blood. This clonotype originated in a man younger than 35 in good health. The rearrangement links TRBV28 to TRBJ2-1; no clear D. The CDR3 DNA reads TGTGCCAGCAGTTTACTCAGTGGCGGCCGATACAATGAGCAGTTCTTC. This translates into CASSLLSGGRYNEQFF. The full variable domain, completed using reference TRBV28 and TRBJ2-1, is DVKVTQSSRYLVKRTGEKVFLECVQDMDHENMFWYRQDPGLGLRLIYFSYDVKMKEKGDIPEGYSVSREKKERFSLILESASTNQTSMYLCASSLLSGGRYNEQFFGPGTRLTVL.